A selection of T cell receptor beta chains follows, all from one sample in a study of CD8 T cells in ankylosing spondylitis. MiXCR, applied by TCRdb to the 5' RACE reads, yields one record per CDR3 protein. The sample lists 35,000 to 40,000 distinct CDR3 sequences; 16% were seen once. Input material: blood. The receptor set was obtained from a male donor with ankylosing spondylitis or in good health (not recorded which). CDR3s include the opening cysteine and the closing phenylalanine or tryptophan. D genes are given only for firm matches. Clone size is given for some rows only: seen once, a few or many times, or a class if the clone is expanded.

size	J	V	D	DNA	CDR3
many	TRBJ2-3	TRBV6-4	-	TGTGCCAGCAGTGACAGCACTACGCCAACAGATACGCAGTATTTT	CASSDSTTPTDTQYF
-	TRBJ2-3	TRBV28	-	TGTGCCAGCAGCCCTAGGGAAGGGAGGGGGGATACGCAGTATTTT	CASSPREGRGDTQYF
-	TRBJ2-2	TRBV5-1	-	TGCGCCAGCAGTAGGATTTCGAACACCGGGGAGCTGTTTTTT	CASSRISNTGELFF
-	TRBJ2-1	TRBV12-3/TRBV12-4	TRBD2	TGTGCCAGCAGTGGGGGGGGTTCCTACAATGAGCAGTTCTTC	CASSGGGSYNEQFF
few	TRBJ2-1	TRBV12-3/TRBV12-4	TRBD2	TGTGCCAGCAGTTTAAGGGGCGGGAGTATAAGGAATGAGCAGTTCTTC	CASSLRGGSIRNEQFF
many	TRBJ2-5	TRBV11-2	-	TGTGCCAGCAGCCCCTCAGGTTTTTTCCAAGAGACCCAGTACTTC	CASSPSGFFQETQYF
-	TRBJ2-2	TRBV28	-	TGTGCCAGCAGTCCCTCCAAGAGGGCCGGGGAGCTGTTTTTT	CASSPSKRAGELFF
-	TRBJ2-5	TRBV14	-	TGTGCCAGCAGCCAAGCCCGGACCGGACGAGAGACCCAGTACTTC	CASSQARTGRETQYF
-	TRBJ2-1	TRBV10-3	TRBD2	TGTGCCATCAGTGAGTCGGGAGGTAGCGGGAGGTCCTACAATGAGCAGTTCTTC	CAISESGGSGRSYNEQFF
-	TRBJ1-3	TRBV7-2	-	TGTGCCAGCAGCTTATCTTCTACAGGCTGGTCAGGAAGCACCATATATTTT	CASSLSSTGWSGSTIYF
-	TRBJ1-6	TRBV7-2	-	TGTGCCAGCAGCTGGGACGGAACTGATTCACCCCTCCACTTT	CASSWDGTDSPLHF
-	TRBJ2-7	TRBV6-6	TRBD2	TGTGCCAGCAGTTATTCTACTAGCGCGAGGGGTCACGAGCAGTACTTC	CASSYSTSARGHEQYF
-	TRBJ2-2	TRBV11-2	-	TGTGCCAGCAGCTTTGGGCAGTTCGGTACCGGGGAGCTGTTTTTT	CASSFGQFGTGELFF
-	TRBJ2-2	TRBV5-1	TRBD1	TGCGCCAGCAGCCTCGGGACAGGATACACCGGGGAGCTGTTTTTT	CASSLGTGYTGELFF
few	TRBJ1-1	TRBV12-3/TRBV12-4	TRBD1	TGTGCCAGCAGTTTAGGGGAAGGGACAGGGCGATCCTTT	CASSLGEGTGRSF
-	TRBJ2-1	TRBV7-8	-	TGTGCCAGCAGCTCGTCTGGGGGATACAATGAGCAGTTCTTC	CASSSSGGYNEQFF
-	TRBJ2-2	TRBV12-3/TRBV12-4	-	TGTGCCGTAAGCACCTCGAACACCGGGGAGCTGTTTTTT	CAVSTSNTGELFF
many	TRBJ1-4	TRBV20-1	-	TGCAGTGCCAATAGAGGAGACAGTCAACTGTTTTTT	CSANRGDSQLFF
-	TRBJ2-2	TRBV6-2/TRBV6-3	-	TGTGCCAGCAGTTACATGCCCGGGGAGCTGTTTTTT	CASSYMPGELFF
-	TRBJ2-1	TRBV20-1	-	TGCAGTGCTGGGGTGGACTACAATGAGCAGTTCTTC	CSAGVDYNEQFF
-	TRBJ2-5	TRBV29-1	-	TGCAGCGTTGAAACAGGCTCGGGATCCCCGAGGGGGACCCAGTACTTC	CSVETGSGSPRGTQYF
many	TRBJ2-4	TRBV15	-	TGTGCCACCAGCAGAGGTGGGGGTGAACTAGCCAAAAACATTCAGTACTTC	CATSRGGGELAKNIQYF
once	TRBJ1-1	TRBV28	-	TGTGCCAGCGGCCAAGGGCCAGCGAACACTGAAGCTTTCTTT	CASGQGPANTEAFF
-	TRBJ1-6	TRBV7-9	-	TGTGCCAGCAGCGTTCAAGGGCCCTCACCCCTCCACTTT	CASSVQGPSPLHF
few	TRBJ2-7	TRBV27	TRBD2	TGTGCCAGCAGTTGGGGGGGGGTAGTTAACGAGCAGTACTTC	CASSWGGVVNEQYF
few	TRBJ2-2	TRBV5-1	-	TGCGCCAGCAGCTTGGATGTCACCGGGGAGCTGTTTTTT	CASSLDVTGELFF
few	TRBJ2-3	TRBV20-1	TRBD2	TGCAGTGCTACCCGGGGGGGATTTAGCACAGATACGCAGTATTTT	CSATRGGFSTDTQYF
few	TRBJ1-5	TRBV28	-	TGTGCCAGCAGTTTAGACAGCAATCAGCCCCAGCATTTT	CASSLDSNQPQHF
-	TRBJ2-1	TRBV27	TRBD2	TGTGCCAGCAGTTTAGCCAAACCAACCGGGACTAGCGGTACCTACTCCTACAATGAGCAGTTCTTC	CASSLAKPTGTSGTYSYNEQFF
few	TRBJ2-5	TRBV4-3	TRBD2	TGCGCCAGCAGCCAATTAGCGGGCCTCCAAGAGACCCAGTACTTC	CASSQLAGLQETQYF
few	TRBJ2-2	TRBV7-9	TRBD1	TGTGCCAGCAGTCTCAGGACAGGACCCGCGAACACCGGGGAGCTGTTTTTT	CASSLRTGPANTGELFF
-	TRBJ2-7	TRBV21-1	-	TGTGCCAGCAGCAAACCAAGACAGGGTCTCTACGAGCAGTACTTC	CASSKPRQGLYEQYF
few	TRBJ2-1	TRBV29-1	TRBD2	TGCAGCGTTGTTCCCCCTAGCGGGGGGGCCCTGCACAATGAGCAGTTCTTC	CSVVPPSGGALHNEQFF
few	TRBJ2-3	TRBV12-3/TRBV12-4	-	TGTGCCAGCAGTTTAGATTGGACCGATGGCACAGATACGCAGTATTTT	CASSLDWTDGTDTQYF
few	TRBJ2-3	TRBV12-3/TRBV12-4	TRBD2	TGTGCCAGCAGTAAGGTTCTACGCGGGGGGGCCTCAGATACGCAGTATTTT	CASSKVLRGGASDTQYF
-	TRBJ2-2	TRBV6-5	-	TGTGCCAGCAGTTACGCGACCGGGGAGCTGTTTTTT	CASSYATGELFF